This TCR beta chain was observed in a study of blood T cell repertoires in COVID-19. CDR1 SQVTM and CDR2 ANQGSEA come from the germline V gene. V lost 6 bases, J lost 4 bases, and 6 bases stayed unmatched. The CDR3 sequence is 14 residues long. Some clones are missing from TCRdb's copy, which holds only in-frame ones; the method was immunoSEQ multiplex PCR. The table lists about 290,000 clones, around four fifths of them singletons. Sequencing was performed on peripheral blood. The source of this sequence is a woman in her forties or fifties with active or convalescent COVID-19. The rearrangement joins TRBV29-1 to TRBJ1-5, with 10 nucleotides matching TRBD1. CDR3 in DNA: TGCAGCGTCCAGGGGACAGGGGAAAATCAGCCCCAGCATTTT. It translates to CSVQGTGENQPQHF. The full variable domain, rest sourced from reference TRBV29-1 and TRBJ1-5, is SAVISQKPSRDICQRGTSLTIQCQVDSQVTMMFWYRQQPGQSLTLIATANQGSEATYESGFVIDKFPISRPNLTFSTLTVSNMSPEDSSIYLCSVQGTGENQPQHFGDGTRLSIL.